This T cell receptor beta chain was found in a study of PD-L1 blockade in urothelial cancer. Clones were sequenced by immunoSEQ multiplex PCR, and TCRdb holds only the in-frame ones, with some missing. Of around 100,000 clones listed, around 90% are singletons. V lost 5 bases and J lost 5, with 9 bases in between. Germline V gives CDR1 SNHLY, CDR2 FYNNEI. The CDR3 spans 12 residues. Regarding time point: pretreatment peripheral blood. This clone was observed a few times. The sequence was collected from a man between 60 and 75 years old with urothelial cancer. V and J are TRBV2 and TRBJ2-5; D possibly corresponds to TRBD2 (5 bases). The sample consisted of PBMCs, taken around atezolizumab (anti-PD-L1) treatment. The CDR3 protein is CASSSQRETQYF. CDR3 DNA sequence: TGTGCCAGCAGTTCTCAGCGGGAGACCCAGTACTTC. The full variable domain, with the rest looked up from reference TRBV2 and TRBJ2-5, is EPEVTQTPSHQVTQMGQEVILRCVPISNHLYFYWYRQILGQKVEFLVSFYNNEISEKSEIFDDQFSVERPDGSNFTLKIRSTKLEDSAMYFCASSSQRETQYFGPGTRLLVL.